This paragraph reports one TCR beta chain. Authors' data handling: Nucleated cell number was recorded as an estimate derived from reference gene primer amplification. Measured with immunoSEQ multiplex PCR; TCRdb has only the in-frame clones, and not every one. D and trimming come from the DNA, and the V and J calls and clone size come from that table. Here the sample spans just under 300,000 clones, around nine tenths being singletons. The data belong to a study of blood T cell repertoires in COVID-19. Looking at the study overall: The United States, Italy and Spain provided the acute and convalescent COVID-19 samples. The analysed material was cDNA or gDNA that came from T cells, B-cell-depleted T cells, or PBMCs.

The CDR3 is made up of 14 amino acids. The germline V gene encodes CDR1 KGHDR and CDR2 SFDVKD. V shed 3 bases and J shed 4 bases, with 11 bases lying between them. The V and J genes are TRBV24-1 and TRBJ1-2; D remains ambiguous. The TCR originated in a man in his sixties or seventies with acute or convalescent COVID-19. The sample was peripheral blood. The CDR3 region is CATSDPSRSYGYTF. The CDR3 coding sequence is TGTGCCACCAGTGATCCTTCCCGCAGCTATGGCTACACCTTC.